This record covers a single T cell receptor (beta chain). Which antigen it targets is not known. No per-base quality is available; no much larger clone lies one base away. These data belong to a study of control samples from healthy donors and cancer patients (dated by TCRdb to 2019 to 2021). To prepare the library, the immunoSEQ multiplex PCR assay was applied. This is the immuneACCESS table as TCRdb keeps it, with only in-frame sequences that have V and J called. A part of the clones is gone; compared with another copy, unresolved V genes explain less than half, and the rest is unexplained. Within this sample are under 140,000 clones, with 85% to 90% of them counted one time only. The ten largest clones capture roughly 4% of the sample. Sequences LGHDT (CDR1) and YNNKEL (CDR2) are obtained from the germline V gene (reference sequence). V loses 3 bases, J loses 8 bases, and the germline ends lie 13 bases apart. Its CDR3 holds 13 amino acids, cysteine through phenylalanine. Of all the DNA, just the CDR3 is kept, 39 bases in frame from base 1.

Sequences were obtained from PBMCs. Rearrangement joined TRBV3-1 (or the pseudogene TRBV3-2) to TRBJ1-2, with the D segment identity uncertain. The sequence was obtained from a woman aged 55-75 years with lung cancer. CDR3 reads: CASSQTESYGYTF. The bases read TGTGCCAGCAGCCAGACCGAGAGTTACGGCTACACCTTC.